Listed here are 9 T cell receptor beta chains from one sample, sequenced in a study of CD4 T cells in relation to SARS-CoV-2 and coronaviruses. For these receptors, no antigen is known. TCRdb keeps only in-frame clones here, not all; method: immunoSEQ multiplex PCR. The sample consists of tens of thousands of clones, around 80% of them appearing once. The sample consisted of memory CD4+ T cells from PBMCs, cultured in vitro. The receptor source for this set is an adult with COVID-19.

The table lists this clone with a few counts. The rearrangement joins TRBV7-3 to TRBJ1-1, with a tentative D call TRBD1 (6 bases). Germline assignment: CDR1 SGHTA and CDR2 FQGTGA. Trimming removed 5 bases at V and 1 base at J, with 14 bases between. This CDR3 is 15 amino acids long. CDR3 residues: CASSPSGGANTEAFF. CDR3 DNA: TGTGCCAGCAGCCCCTCGGGGGGGGCGAACACTGAAGCTTTCTTT.

The chain employs TRBV4-1 and TRBJ2-2; TRBD2 might be the D (5 bases). The V gene lost 3 bases and the J gene lost 1 base, with 12 bases spanning the gap. CDR1 MGHRA and CDR2 YSYEKL come from the germline V gene. The CDR3 spans 16 residues. The CDR3 DNA reads TGCGCCAGCAGCCACACCGGCCGGGGGAACACCGGGGAGCTGTTTTTT. This gives the protein CASSHTGRGNTGELFF.

This sequence joins TRBV6-4 and TRBJ1-6, with D perhaps TRBD1 (6 bases). V was cut by 0 bases and J by 5 bases, with 17 bases left in between. There are 18 residues in the CDR3. Germline V gene sequence: CDR1 MRHNA, CDR2 SNTAGT. The CDR3 region is CASSDSRWQGSHNSPLHF. CDR3 bases: TGTGCCAGCAGTGACTCGCGCTGGCAGGGGTCTCATAATTCACCCCTCCACTTT.

The chain uses TRBV3-1 (or the pseudogene TRBV3-2) and TRBJ1-4; 7 positions match TRBD1. CDR3 size: 14 residues. Germline V gives CDR1 LGHDT, CDR2 YNNKEL (reference sequence). V lost 3 bases to trimming and J lost 11 bases; unmatched junction nucleotides: 9. The CDR3 coding sequence is TGTGCCAGCAGCCAGGGACCGGACAGGTCTAAACTGTTTTTT. It translates to CASSQGPDRSKLFF.

This rearrangement joins TRBV25-1 to TRBJ1-2; 7 nucleotides agree with TRBD1. This CDR3 region has 18 residues. Trimming took 3 bases from V and 4 from J; bases not matched to a gene: 17. Looked up from germline, CDR1 is MGHDK and CDR2 is SYGVNS. The CDR3 bases are TGTGCCAGCAGTGACCACAGGGGTTTAAGCCAAGGACTCTATGGCTACACCTTC. Translating it yields CASSDHRGLSQGLYGYTF.

The gene calls are TRBV7-8 and TRBJ1-1; D not resolved. V lost 5 bases and J lost 4, with 17 bases in between. The CDR3 sequence is 15 residues long. Germline V gene data show CDR1 as SGHVS and CDR2 as FQNEAQ. This CDR3 reads CASSPRAKAFTEAFF. Written as DNA, the CDR3 is TGTGCCAGCAGCCCCCGGGCCAAAGCGTTCACTGAAGCTTTCTTT.

The chain couples TRBV4-2 to TRBJ1-5; TRBD1 matches at 8 bases. Germline V CDR1 and CDR2: LGHNA, YNFKEQ. This CDR3 contains 14 residues. The V gene end was trimmed by 2 bases and the J gene end by 6 bases; junction bases not matched to a gene: 3. The CDR3 protein is CASSQQGAGQPQHF. The CDR3 DNA follows: TGTGCCAGCAGCCAACAGGGGGCTGGTCAGCCCCAGCATTTT.

This chain connects TRBV7-6 to TRBJ2-2, with 15 bases lining up with TRBD2. J gave up 6 bases and V 4 bases, and 0 bases lay outside the gene matches. CDR1 and CDR2 (germline): SGHVS, FNYEAQ. The CDR3 consists of 15 residues. The CDR3, as DNA: TGTGCCAGCAGCTGGACTAGCGGGAGGGCCGGGGAGCTGTTTTTT. Translation gives CASSWTSGRAGELFF.

The chain recombines TRBV5-1 with TRBJ2-2; D is uncertain. This CDR3 contains 14 residues. Trimming left V 2 bases short and J 3 bases short, with 8 bases between. Germline CDR1 SGHRS, CDR2 YFSETQ. The CDR3 protein is CASSFAEDTGELFF. The CDR3 coding sequence is TGCGCCAGCAGCTTCGCAGAGGACACCGGGGAGCTGTTTTTT.